Following are 31 T cell receptor beta chains from one sample sequenced in a study of blood T cell repertoires in COVID-19 (dated by TCRdb to the early 2020s). Receptors were amplified or captured by the immunoSEQ multiplex PCR assay. TCRdb took over this immuneACCESS table, retaining in-frame rearrangements with V and J assigned. Such tables are incomplete; in checked studies, under half of the missing clones stem from an unresolved V gene, and the remainder is unexplained. The sample table contains some 300,000 clones; only one count was recorded for around 84% of them. The ten largest clones represent about 4% of the sample. The specimen was PBMCs or T cells enriched from blood (not recorded which). The receptor source for this set is a man aged 30 to 45 who had recovered from COVID-19.

This chain links TRBV19 with TRBJ1-1, with 9 bases identical to TRBD1. CDR1 and CDR2 from the germline V gene are LNHDA and SQIVND (reference sequence). This CDR3 comprises 15 residues. J was trimmed by 4 bases and V by 6 bases; bases with no gene match: 9. The CDR3 loop is CASRTGTGSGTEAFF. The CDR3 nucleotides are TGTGCCAGTAGGACCGGGACAGGGTCGGGCACTGAAGCTTTCTTT.

The chain combines TRBV5-1 with TRBJ2-7, with 9 bases fitting TRBD2. Germline CDR1 and CDR2: SGHRS and YFSETQ. The CDR3 is 14 amino acids. V shed 4 bases and J 5 bases; nucleotides not matched to a gene: 7. CDR3 region: CASSRIAGDDEQYF. In DNA, the CDR3 is TGCGCCAGCAGCAGGATAGCGGGAGACGACGAGCAGTACTTC.

This chain links TRBV27 with TRBJ2-1, with 7 bases matching TRBD2. The germline CDR1 and CDR2 sequences are MNHEY and SMNVEV (reference sequence). The CDR3 runs to 14 residues. Germline trimming cut 4 bases from V and 2 bases from J; bases unmatched to any gene: 2. The CDR3 region is CASSSGLAYNEQFF. The CDR3 bases are TGTGCCAGCAGTTCTGGACTAGCCTACAATGAGCAGTTCTTC.

The rearrangement uses TRBV19 and TRBJ2-1; 10 positions match TRBD2. There are 15 residues in the CDR3. Per germline, CDR1 LNHDA and CDR2 SQIVND (reference sequence). The trim removed 3 bases at V and 6 bases at J, leaving 5 bases unmatched. The CDR3 loop reads CASSIKLAGLNEQFF. CDR3 DNA sequence: TGTGCCAGTAGTATTAAACTAGCGGGACTCAATGAGCAGTTCTTC.

CDR3 amino acids: CASSFRGRDEEKLFF. CDR3 sequence (DNA): TGTGCCAGCAGCTTCAGGGGGCGCGACGAGGAAAAACTGTTTTTT. J is TRBJ1-4 and V is TRBV7-9, with TRBD1 matching 8 bases. This CDR3 is 15 amino acids long. Germline V CDR1 and CDR2: SEHNR, FQNEAQ (reference sequence). Trimming cost V 3 bases and J 8 bases; bases outside gene matches: 8. The whole variable domain, filled in from reference TRBV7-9 and TRBJ1-4, reads DTGVSQNPRHKITKRGQNVTFRCDPISEHNRLYWYRQTLGQGPEFLTYFQNEAQLEKSRLLSDRFSAERPKGSFSTLEIQRTEQGDSAMYLCASSFRGRDEEKLFFGSGTQLSVL.

This chain links TRBV14 with TRBJ2-7; 9 bases map to TRBD1. Looked up from germline, CDR1 is SGHDN and CDR2 is FVKESK. The V segment lost 2 bases and the J segment 2 bases; nucleotides outside the gene matches: 4. The CDR3 totals 15 residues. CDR3 in amino acids: CASSQRGQGTYEQYF. The CDR3 DNA sequence: TGTGCCAGCAGCCAAAGGGGACAGGGAACCTACGAGCAGTACTTC.

The chain employs TRBV28 and TRBJ2-5; 10 bases map to TRBD2. The CDR3 extends over 21 amino acids. V was pared by 3 bases and J by 4 bases, with 23 bases of the junction left unmatched. Per germline, CDR1 MDHEN and CDR2 SYDVKM. The DNA for the CDR3 is TGTGCCAGCAGTTTCCCAGGGGGGCTGGTTTCTAGCGGGGGCTTCGGAGAGACCCAGTACTTC. It translates to CASSFPGGLVSSGGFGETQYF.

The gene calls are TRBV24-1 and TRBJ2-3; 7 bases are a match to TRBD1. Germline lookup yields CDR1 KGHDR and CDR2 SFDVKD. V gave up 7 bases and J gave up 5 bases; unmatched junction bases: 14. The CDR3 is made up of 16 amino acids. CDR3 in DNA: TGTGCCACCAGCGATACAGGGGCCCTAGCCCAAGATACGCAGTATTTT. Protein product: CATSDTGALAQDTQYF.

The rearrangement links TRBV27 to TRBJ1-5, with 9 nucleotides matching TRBD1. The CDR3 is 17 residues long. The V gene's germline CDR1 is MNHEY and CDR2 SMNVEV (reference sequence). Losses at the gene ends were 6 bases for V and 6 bases for J; bases not matched to a gene: 15. The CDR3 region is CASRGIVTGGAGQPQHF. CDR3 DNA: TGTGCCAGCAGGGGGATTGTAACAGGGGGCGCGGGTCAGCCCCAGCATTTT.

The rearrangement joins TRBV9 to TRBJ2-5; the match to TRBD1 covers 10 bases. After removal of 2 bases from V and 1 base from J, the junction contained 2 bases not matched to a gene. This CDR3 region has 15 residues. CDR1 is SGDLS, CDR2 YYNGEE, per germline. CDR3 in amino acids: CASSVGTGVQETQYF. CDR3 sequence (DNA): TGTGCCAGCAGCGTGGGGACAGGGGTCCAAGAGACCCAGTACTTC.

V usage is TRBV14 and J usage is TRBJ1-6, with 7 bases that match TRBD1. The CDR3 extends over 17 amino acids. V lost 5 bases to trimming and J lost 9 bases; unmatched junction nucleotides: 16. Germline V gives CDR1 SGHDN, CDR2 FVKESK. The CDR3 nucleotides read TGTGCCAGCAGCTCGGGATTCAAGACAGGGAAGTCTTCACCCCTCCACTTT. Translating it yields CASSSGFKTGKSSPLHF.

In this sample, this clone turned up once. The CDR3 DNA reads TGTGCCACCAGCAGAGACAGAGGCCCGACCCAGTACTTC. This encodes CATSRDRGPTQYF. V is TRBV15 and J is TRBJ2-5; D unclear. The V gene lost 0 bases and the J gene lost 7 bases, with 9 bases spanning the gap. The CDR3 runs 13 residues. Germline V CDR1 and CDR2: LNHNV, YYDKDF (reference sequence). Using reference TRBV15 and TRBJ2-5 for the parts outside the CDR3, the full variable domain is DAMVIQNPRYQVTQFGKPVTLSCSQTLNHNVMYWYQQKSSQAPKLLFHYYDKDFNNEADTPDNFQSRRPNTSFCFLDIRSPGLGDTAMYLCATSRDRGPTQYFGPGTRLLVL.

V is TRBV2 and J is TRBJ1-6; 7 bases match TRBD1. V shed 9 bases and J 5 bases; nucleotides not matched to a gene: 1. Germline V gene lookup returns CDR1 SNHLY and CDR2 FYNNEI. The CDR3 extends over 12 amino acids. CDR3 DNA: TGTGCCAGGGGACAGCATAATTCACCCCTCCACTTT. It translates to CARGQHNSPLHF.

The chain uses TRBV30 and TRBJ1-4; perhaps TRBD1 as D (6 bases). The germline V gene has CDR1 GTSNPN and CDR2 SVGIG (reference sequence). With 3 bases removed from V and 5 bases from J, the gap between germline ends came to 13 bases. This CDR3 has 14 residues. CDR3 in amino acids: CAWSRGGGNEKLFF. The DNA for the CDR3 is TGTGCCTGGAGCAGGGGTGGAGGCAATGAAAAACTGTTTTTT. Based on the CDR3 plus reference TRBV30 and TRBJ1-4, the full variable domain is SQTIHQWPATLVQPVGSPLSLECTVEGTSNPNLYWYRQAAGRGLQLLFYSVGIGQISSEVPQNLSASRPQDRQFILSSKKLLLSDSGFYLCAWSRGGGNEKLFFGSGTQLSVL.

The chain has TRBV4-1 and TRBJ1-4; 8 nucleotides agree with TRBD1. Germline CDR1 is MGHRA and CDR2 is YSYEKL. J was trimmed by 10 bases and V by 1 base; bases with no gene match: 8. This CDR3 comprises 15 residues. The DNA of the CDR3 is TGCGCCAGCAGCCAAGGAGGACAGGGTGAGAGAAAACTGTTTTTT. Its translation is CASSQGGQGERKLFF.

V and J are TRBV9 and TRBJ2-1; TRBD1 matches 8 bases. V lost 0 bases, J lost 8 bases, and 7 bases stayed unmatched. CDR3 length: 15 amino acids. Germline V CDR1 and CDR2: SGDLS, YYNGEE. CDR3 bases: TGTGCCAGCAGCGTAGCGGCAGGGGGCTGGGATGAGCAGTTCTTC. It is translated as CASSVAAGGWDEQFF.

The rearrangement uses TRBV19 and TRBJ2-7, with TRBD1 matching 8 bases. The CDR3 is made up of 14 amino acids. V trimming: 3 bases; J trimming: 2 bases; junction bases outside the gene matches: 3. Germline lookup yields CDR1 LNHDA and CDR2 SQIVND (reference sequence). The CDR3 DNA reads TGTGCCAGTAGTATGGTGGACAGGGCCTACGAGCAGTACTTC. Translating gives CASSMVDRAYEQYF.

The J gene is TRBJ1-5, the V gene TRBV11-3; D not certain. V lost 2 bases and J 4 bases, leaving 9 bases between the germline ends. Per germline, CDR1 SGHNT and CDR2 YENEEA. The CDR3 runs to 14 residues. The CDR3 DNA follows: TGTGCCAGCAGCTTAAAGGGCGGGAATCAGCCCCAGCATTTT. Its translation is CASSLKGGNQPQHF.

With respect to this clone: In the same sample, other DNA sequences code for this CDR3. The chain carries TRBV3-1 (or the pseudogene TRBV3-2) and TRBJ1-5, with TRBD1 as a possible D gene (5 bases). Trimming left V 1 base short and J 4 bases short, with 5 bases between. This CDR3 comprises 13 residues. Germline CDR1 is LGHDT and CDR2 is YNNKEL (reference sequence). The CDR3: CASSQAGNQPQHF. In DNA form, the CDR3 reads TGTGCCAGCAGCCAAGCAGGGAATCAGCCCCAGCATTTT.

This chain joins TRBV5-5 and TRBJ2-3; no clear D. Trimming took 0 bases from V and 1 from J, leaving 12 bases between them. CDR1 is SGHKS and CDR2 is YYEKEE in the germline V gene (reference sequence). The length of the CDR3 is 16 residues. CDR3 protein: CASSLEAGTRTDTQYF. CDR3 coding DNA: TGTGCCAGCAGCTTGGAGGCAGGAACTCGCACAGATACGCAGTATTTT.

The rearrangement uses TRBV11-3 and TRBJ2-1, with D maybe TRBD2 (6 bases). Trimming shortened V by 3 bases and J by 7 bases, and 7 bases separated the two germline ends. Per germline, CDR1 SGHNT and CDR2 YENEEA. The CDR3 has 12 amino acids. The CDR3 protein is CASSFRGNEQFF. CDR3 bases: TGTGCCAGCAGCTTCCGGGGGAATGAGCAGTTCTTC.

This chain connects TRBV24-1 to TRBJ1-5, with 8 bases lining up with TRBD1. With V trimmed by 4 bases and J by 1 base, 2 bases remained unmatched. Per the germline V gene, CDR1 is KGHDR and CDR2 is SFDVKD. CDR3 length: 15 amino acids. The CDR3 spells CATSETGASNQPQHF. CDR3 DNA: TGTGCCACCAGTGAGACAGGGGCAAGCAATCAGCCCCAGCATTTT.

The chain employs TRBV27 and TRBJ2-1; no clear D gene. This CDR3 has 16 residues. The V gene lost 5 bases and the J gene lost 0 bases, with 14 bases spanning the gap. The germline CDR1 and CDR2 sequences are MNHEY and SMNVEV (reference sequence). The CDR3 spells CASSPRSARSYNEQFF. CDR3 DNA sequence: TGTGCCAGCAGTCCAAGGAGCGCCCGCTCCTACAATGAGCAGTTCTTC.

This sequence joins TRBV19 and TRBJ1-2, with TRBD1 matching over 8 bases. The junction had 11 bases not matched to a gene; V was cut back by 2 bases and J by 6 bases. The CDR3 contains 16 residues. Germline lookup yields CDR1 LNHDA and CDR2 SQIVND (reference sequence). CDR3 sequence (DNA): TGTGCCAGTAGTATAACGATACAGGGGGTTAGTAATGGCTACACCTTC. Translated: CASSITIQGVSNGYTF.

The V call is TRBV4-1, the J call TRBJ2-2; 7 bases agree with TRBD1. V lost 0 bases and J lost 6; bases outside the gene matches: 13. This CDR3 has 18 amino acids. The germline CDR1 and CDR2 sequences are MGHRA and YSYEKL. CDR3 DNA sequence: TGCGCCAGCAGCCAAGAAACCCAAGACAGGGCGGATGCCGGGGAGCTGTTTTTT. It translates to CASSQETQDRADAGELFF.

The rearrangement uses TRBV5-1 and TRBJ2-7, with 8 bases matching TRBD2. V lost 4 bases, J lost 2 bases, and 5 bases stayed unmatched. Germline-derived CDR1 and CDR2 are SGHRS and YFSETQ. The CDR3 is made up of 14 amino acids. DNA for the CDR3: TGCGCCAGCAGCCTTAGCGGGATGCCCTACGAGCAGTACTTC. Translating gives CASSLSGMPYEQYF.

This chain links TRBV7-8 with TRBJ1-1, with D maybe TRBD1 (6 bases). The CDR3 has 14 residues. Looked up from germline, CDR1 is SGHVS and CDR2 is FQNEAQ. The V gene lost 5 bases and the J gene lost 3 bases, with 13 bases spanning the gap. The CDR3 nucleotides read TGTGCCAGCAGCCCCGGACAGAGTGACACTGAAGCTTTCTTT. It codes for CASSPGQSDTEAFF.

This chain connects TRBV21-1 to TRBJ2-7; TRBD1, the table's D call, lacks a check against the DNA. TRBV21-1 is assigned pseudogene status. This CDR3 region has 14 residues. In DNA form, the CDR3 reads TGTGCCAGCAGCAAACGAGTGACAGGGTACGAGCAGTACTTC. This codes for CASSKRVTGYEQYF.

V gene TRBV10-1 combines with J gene TRBJ1-2; TRBD1 is a possible D gene (5 bases). The CDR3 has 13 residues. The V end was cut by 4 bases, the J end by 4 bases, with 10 bases between. In germline, CDR1 is WNHNN, CDR2 SYGVQD (reference sequence). DNA of the CDR3: TGCGCCAGCAGTGCGGGGGTTTTCTATGGCTACACCTTC. Encoded protein: CASSAGVFYGYTF.

The chain couples TRBV14 to TRBJ2-4; a possible D gene is TRBD1 (5 bases). The CDR3 length is 14 residues. Trimming removed 0 bases at V and 6 bases at J, with 9 bases between. Germline V gene sequence: CDR1 SGHDN, CDR2 FVKESK. CDR3 in amino acids: CASSQDRAVNIQYF. For the CDR3, the DNA is TGTGCCAGCAGCCAAGACAGGGCCGTAAACATTCAGTACTTC. The whole variable domain, filled in from reference TRBV14 and TRBJ2-4, reads EAGVTQFPSHSVIEKGQTVTLRCDPISGHDNLYWYRRVMGKEIKFLLHFVKESKQDESGMPNNRFLAERTGGTYSTLKVQPAELEDSGVYFCASSQDRAVNIQYFGAGTRLSVL.

The V call is TRBV11-2, the J call TRBJ1-3; weak D call: TRBD1 (5 bases). With 3 bases removed from V and 5 bases from J, the gap between germline ends came to 14 bases. Germline V lookup: CDR1 SGHAT, CDR2 FQNNGV. The CDR3 runs 15 residues. Here the CDR3 DNA reads TGTGCCAGCAGCTTCAGGGTTGGTCTGCGAAACACCATATATTTT. Encoded protein: CASSFRVGLRNTIYF.